The present entry profiles one T cell receptor (beta chain) with its context. Antigen unknown. Sequenced by immunoSEQ multiplex PCR; TCRdb stores in-frame clones only, minus some. The table includes 120,000 or so clones, around nine tenths detected once. Some second doses came at about 4 weeks and others at about 12 weeks; these were pooled. This entry belongs to a study of T cell responses to AZD1222 COVID-19 vaccine. Study results and limitations: Two AZD1222 administrations were followed by greater Spike-specific TCR breadth and depth. The sample set comprised mostly white British donors with more females, and clonal diversity was possibly underestimated.

Trimming cost V 8 bases and J 7 bases, with 14 bases left between them. CDR1 and CDR2 from the germline V gene are LNHDA and SQIVND (reference sequence). The CDR3 is 12 amino acids. This chain connects TRBV19 to TRBJ1-2; tentatively, D is TRBD1 (6 bases). The sequencing here drew on peripheral blood, taken 28 days after the second AZD1222 dose. The receptor comes from an adult who received the AZD1222 COVID-19 vaccine. CDR3 nucleotides: TGTGCCAGTTCGACAGGAATCGGTGGCTACACCTTC. Protein product: CASSTGIGGYTF.